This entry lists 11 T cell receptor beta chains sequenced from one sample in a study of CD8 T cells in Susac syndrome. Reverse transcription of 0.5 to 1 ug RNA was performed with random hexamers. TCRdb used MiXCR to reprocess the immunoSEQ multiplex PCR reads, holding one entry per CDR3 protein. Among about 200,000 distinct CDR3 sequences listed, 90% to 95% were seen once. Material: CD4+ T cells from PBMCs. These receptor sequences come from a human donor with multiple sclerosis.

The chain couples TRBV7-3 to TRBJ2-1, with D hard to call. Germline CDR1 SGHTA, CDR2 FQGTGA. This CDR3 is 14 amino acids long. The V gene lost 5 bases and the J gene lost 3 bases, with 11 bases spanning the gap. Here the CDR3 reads CASSPTSDYNEQFF. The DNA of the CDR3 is TGTGCCAGCAGCCCGACGAGCGACTACAATGAGCAGTTCTTC. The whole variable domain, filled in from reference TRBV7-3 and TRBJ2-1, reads GAGVSQTPSNKVTEKGKYVELRCDPISGHTALYWYRQSLGQGPEFLIYFQGTGAADDSGLPNDRFFAVRPEGSVSTLKIQRTERGDSAVYLCASSPTSDYNEQFFGPGTRLTVL.

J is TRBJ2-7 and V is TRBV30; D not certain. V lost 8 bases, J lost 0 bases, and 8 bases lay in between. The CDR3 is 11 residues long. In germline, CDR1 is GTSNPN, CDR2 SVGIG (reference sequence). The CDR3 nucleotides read TGTGCCGCCCGGAGCTCCTACGAGCAGTACTTC. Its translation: CAARSSYEQYF.

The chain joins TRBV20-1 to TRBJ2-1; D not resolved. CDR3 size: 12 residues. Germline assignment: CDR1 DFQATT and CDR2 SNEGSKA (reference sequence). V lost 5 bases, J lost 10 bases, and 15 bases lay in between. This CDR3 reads CSASPVEEEQFF. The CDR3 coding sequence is TGCAGTGCTTCCCCAGTCGAGGAGGAGCAGTTCTTC.

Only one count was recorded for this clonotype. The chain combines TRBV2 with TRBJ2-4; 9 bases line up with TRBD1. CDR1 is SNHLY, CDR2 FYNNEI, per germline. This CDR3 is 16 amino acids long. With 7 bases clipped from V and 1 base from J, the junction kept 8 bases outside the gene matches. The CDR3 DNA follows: TGTGCCAGCAATCAGGGACAGGGATCGGCCAAAAACATTCAGTACTTC. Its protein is CASNQGQGSAKNIQYF.

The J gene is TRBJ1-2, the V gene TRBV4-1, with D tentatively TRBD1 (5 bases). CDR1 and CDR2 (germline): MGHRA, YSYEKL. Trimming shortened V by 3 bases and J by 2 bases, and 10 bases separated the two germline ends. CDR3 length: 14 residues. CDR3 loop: CASSQTALNYGYTF. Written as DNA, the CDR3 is TGCGCCAGCAGCCAGACAGCCCTAAACTATGGCTACACCTTC.

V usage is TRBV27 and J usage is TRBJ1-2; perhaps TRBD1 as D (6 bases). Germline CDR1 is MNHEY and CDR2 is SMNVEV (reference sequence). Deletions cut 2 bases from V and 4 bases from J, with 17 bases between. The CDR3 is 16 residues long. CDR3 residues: CASSLRGGSPGYGYTF. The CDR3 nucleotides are TGTGCCAGCAGTTTAAGGGGGGGCTCCCCCGGCTATGGCTACACCTTC.

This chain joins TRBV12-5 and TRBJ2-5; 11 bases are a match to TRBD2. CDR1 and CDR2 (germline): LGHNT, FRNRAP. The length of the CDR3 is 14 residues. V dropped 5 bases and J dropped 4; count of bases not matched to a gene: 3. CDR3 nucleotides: TGTGCTAGTGGTATAGGACTAGCGGGAGAGACCCAGTACTTC. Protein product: CASGIGLAGETQYF.

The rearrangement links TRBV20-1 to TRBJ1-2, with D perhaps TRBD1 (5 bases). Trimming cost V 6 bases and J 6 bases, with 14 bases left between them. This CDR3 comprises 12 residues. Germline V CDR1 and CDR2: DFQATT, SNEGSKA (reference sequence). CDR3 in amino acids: CSASTGGDGYTF. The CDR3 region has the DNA TGCAGTGCCAGTACAGGAGGCGATGGCTACACCTTC.

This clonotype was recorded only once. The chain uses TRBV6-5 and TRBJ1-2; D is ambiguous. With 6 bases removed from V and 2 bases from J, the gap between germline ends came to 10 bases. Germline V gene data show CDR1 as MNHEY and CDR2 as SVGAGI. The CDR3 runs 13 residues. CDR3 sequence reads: CASSNGRNYGYTF. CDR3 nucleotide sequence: TGTGCCAGCAGCAATGGACGGAACTATGGCTACACCTTC.

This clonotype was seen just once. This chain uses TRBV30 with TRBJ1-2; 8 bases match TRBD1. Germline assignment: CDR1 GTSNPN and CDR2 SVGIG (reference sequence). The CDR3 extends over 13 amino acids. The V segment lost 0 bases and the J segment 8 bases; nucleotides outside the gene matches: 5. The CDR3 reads CAWSVIQGGGYTF. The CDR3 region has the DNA TGTGCCTGGAGTGTAATACAGGGGGGAGGCTACACCTTC.

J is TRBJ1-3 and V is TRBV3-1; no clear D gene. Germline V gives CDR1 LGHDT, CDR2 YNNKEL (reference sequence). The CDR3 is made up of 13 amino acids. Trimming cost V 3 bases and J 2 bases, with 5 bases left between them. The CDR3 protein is CASSHRTGNTIYF. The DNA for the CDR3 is TGTGCCAGCAGCCACCGTACTGGAAACACCATATATTTT.